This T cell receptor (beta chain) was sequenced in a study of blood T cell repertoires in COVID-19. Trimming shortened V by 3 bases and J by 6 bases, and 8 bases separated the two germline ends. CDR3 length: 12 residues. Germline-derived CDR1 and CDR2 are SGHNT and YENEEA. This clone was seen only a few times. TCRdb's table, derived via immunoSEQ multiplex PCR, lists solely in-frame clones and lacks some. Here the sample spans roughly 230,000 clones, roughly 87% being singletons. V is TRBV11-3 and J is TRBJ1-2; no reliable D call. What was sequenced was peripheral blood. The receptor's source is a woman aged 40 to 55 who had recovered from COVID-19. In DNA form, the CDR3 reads TGTGCCAGCAGCTTCATGGAGGATGGCTACACCTTC. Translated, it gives CASSFMEDGYTF.